This T cell receptor (beta chain) was identified in a study of blood T cell repertoires in COVID-19. Source study methods: Amplification from reference gene primers served as the basis for estimated nucleated cell counts. Libraries were prepared by immunoSEQ multiplex PCR; TCRdb keeps only in-frame clonotypes and omits some of them. V and J calls and clone size are as listed in that table; D and trimming were resolved from the DNA. Found here are some 190,000 clones, 80% of them singletons; the top ten hold approximately 15%. It was within 2 weeks before study entry that exposed participants met a COVID-19 case. The source is a man in his fifties or sixties who had been exposed to COVID-19. The sequenced sample was PBMCs or T cells enriched from blood (not recorded which).

The CDR3 reads CASSVGSRINSPLHF. In DNA, the CDR3 is TGTGCCAGCAGCGTAGGCAGTCGTATTAATTCACCCCTCCACTTT. The chain is built from TRBV9 and TRBJ1-6; the D is unclear. V lost 0 bases and J lost 6, with 10 bases in between. Germline V CDR1 and CDR2: SGDLS, YYNGEE. The CDR3 extends over 15 amino acids. The full variable domain, its missing parts supplied by reference TRBV9 and TRBJ1-6, is DSGVTQTPKHLITATGQRVTLRCSPRSGDLSVYWYQQSLDQGLQFLIQYYNGEERAKGNILERFSAQQFPDLHSELNLSSLELGDSALYFCASSVGSRINSPLHFGNGTRLTVT.